This TCR beta chain was profiled in a study of PD-L1 blockade in urothelial cancer (TCRdb year 2017). Looking at the study overall: Every patient began therapy in 2014 and was given atezolizumab 1,200 mg intravenously every 3 weeks. About 90% of the 29 patients were males with bladder-origin urothelial cancer, and about 65% of the roughly 30 reported a prior smoking history. An ECOG performance status of 0 or 1 was recorded for the patients, and 0 to 3 prior chemotherapy regimens had been received by the patients. Blood samples were analyzed 3 weeks after the start of treatment (second dose) and 6 weeks after the start of treatment. A median of roughly 140,000 T cells and roughly 80,000 unique TCRs was obtained from blood samples, and a median clonality of approximately 0.08 was observed. The study was an exploratory multi-omic analysis of somatic, immune and clinical correlates of response to PD-L1 blockade with atezolizumab in urothelial cancer. Pretreatment tumor samples, along with matched peripheral blood serially collected before and after atezolizumab treatment, were subjected to TCR sequencing. Durable clinical benefit was defined as a progression-free survival longer than 6 months, and TCR features were additionally tested against progression-free survival and overall survival. In the same patients, pretreatment tumors underwent whole exome sequencing and RNA sequencing in addition to TCR sequencing. Durable clinical benefit was achieved by nine patients but not by the remaining 20. Pretreatment blood TCR-seq was available for about 27 patients, at least one posttreatment blood collection was obtained for about 24 patients, and tumor TCR-seq was available for about 24 patients.

The cohort included 29 patients with locally advanced or metastatic urothelial carcinoma who were treated at Memorial Sloan Kettering on a trial protocol. Peripheral blood mononuclear cells were collected pretreatment and during treatment, at between 1 and 8 total time points per patient. The Qiagen DNeasy Blood extraction kit was used to purify genomic DNA from total PBMCs and tumor samples. PBMCs were collected pretreatment and during treatment and were isolated and stored as previously described. Synthetic TCR analog templates were spiked into each PCR so that absolute template abundance could be estimated from read counts. Using the immunoSEQ assay, TCRbeta CDR3 regions were amplified from genomic DNA with bias-controlled V and J gene primers. Sequencing of rearranged TCRbeta segments was done at approximately 20X coverage. In the authors' own workflow: Sequencing errors were corrected by clustering and CDR3s were annotated against IMGT to assign V, D and J genes. Out-of-frame and stop-codon sequences were excluded, and only productive TCRbeta rearrangements were used in downstream analyses. Clonality was computed as one minus Shannon entropy normalized by the log of the number of unique productive sequences. Fisher's exact test with Benjamini-Hochberg correction, at a threshold of adjusted p below 0.01, was used to find clones that differed between time points or between blood and tumor. Held by TCRdb, this immuneACCESS table contains in-frame sequences only and omits some clones. Under half of the omission traces to an unresolved V gene where checked; the cause of the rest is unknown. V, J and clone size were drawn from that table, and D and trimming were deduced from the DNA. The sample data list approximately 100,000 clones, and 70% to 90% of these were observed just once. More than 2% of the sample is taken by the ten largest.

With respect to this clone: The clone's antigen remains unknown. No clone much larger than this one lies a single base away; base qualities are absent.

What the study reported, not specific to this receptor: Because of the small sample size (n ≈ 27) and the many exploratory analyses performed, the results are intended to be regarded as hypothesis-generating. Greater expansion of tumor-associated TCR clones in peripheral blood 3 weeks after the start of treatment was observed in patients with durable benefit (n of about 24, p = 0.022). Improved progression-free and overall survival was found to be associated with pretreatment peripheral blood TCR clonality below the median.

Compared with germline, V lacks 4 bases and J lacks 4 bases; bases without a gene match: 4. Reading from cysteine to phenylalanine, the CDR3 counts 16 amino acids. CDR3 DNA only is kept here, 48 bases in frame from base 1. The germline V gene encodes CDR1 SGHTA and CDR2 FQGNSA. This sample comprised PBMCs, obtained around atezolizumab (anti-PD-L1) treatment. The sequence joins TRBV7-2 to TRBJ2-5; the central 15 bases match TRBD2. The TCR originated in a man aged 50 or older with urothelial cancer. The nucleotides read TGTGCCAGCAGCTCGGGACTAGCGGGAGGCCGAGAGACCCAGTACTTC. Translated, this gives CASSSGLAGGRETQYF.